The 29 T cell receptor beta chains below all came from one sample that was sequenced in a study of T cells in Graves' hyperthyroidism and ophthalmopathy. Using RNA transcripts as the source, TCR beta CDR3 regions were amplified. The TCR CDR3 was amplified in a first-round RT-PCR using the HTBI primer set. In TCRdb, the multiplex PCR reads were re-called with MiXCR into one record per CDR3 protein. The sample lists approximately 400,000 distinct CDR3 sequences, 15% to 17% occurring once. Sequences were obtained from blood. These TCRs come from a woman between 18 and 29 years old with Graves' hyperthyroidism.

CDR3 nucleotide sequence: TGTGCCAGTAGTATTGAGGCGGAGACAACTAATGAAAAACTGTTTTTT. Encoded protein: CASSIEAETTNEKLFF. The rearrangement uses TRBV19 and TRBJ1-4; D is uncertain. CDR3 length equals 16 residues. The V gene lost 3 bases and the J gene lost 0 bases, with 11 bases spanning the gap. Germline V gene data show CDR1 as LNHDA and CDR2 as SQIVND (reference sequence).

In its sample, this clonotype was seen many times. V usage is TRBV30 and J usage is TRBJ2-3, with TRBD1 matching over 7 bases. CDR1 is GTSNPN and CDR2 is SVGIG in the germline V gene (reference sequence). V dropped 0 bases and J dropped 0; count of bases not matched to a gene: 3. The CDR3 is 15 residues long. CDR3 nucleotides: TGTGCCTGGAGTGTTGGGGACAGAAGCACAGATACGCAGTATTTT. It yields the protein CAWSVGDRSTDTQYF.

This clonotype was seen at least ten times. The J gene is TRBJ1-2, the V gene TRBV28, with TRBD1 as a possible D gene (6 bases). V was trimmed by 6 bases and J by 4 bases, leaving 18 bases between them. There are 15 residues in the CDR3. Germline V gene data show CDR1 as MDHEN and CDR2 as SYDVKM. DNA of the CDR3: TGTGCCAGCAGCAGGATGGGGGGCATTGGCTATGGCTACACCTTC. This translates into CASSRMGGIGYGYTF.

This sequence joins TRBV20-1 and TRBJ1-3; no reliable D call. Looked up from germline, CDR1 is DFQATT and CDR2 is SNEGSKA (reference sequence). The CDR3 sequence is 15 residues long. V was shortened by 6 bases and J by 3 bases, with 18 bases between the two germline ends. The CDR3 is CSAPGRTRFGNTIYF. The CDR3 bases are TGCAGTGCGCCCGGGCGGACTCGTTTTGGAAACACCATATATTTT.

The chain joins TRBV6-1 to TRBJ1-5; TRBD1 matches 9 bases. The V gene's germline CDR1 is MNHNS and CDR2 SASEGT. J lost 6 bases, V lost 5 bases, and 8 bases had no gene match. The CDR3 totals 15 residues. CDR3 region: CASSLGQGESQPQHF. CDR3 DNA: TGTGCCAGCAGTTTGGGACAGGGAGAGAGTCAGCCCCAGCATTTT.

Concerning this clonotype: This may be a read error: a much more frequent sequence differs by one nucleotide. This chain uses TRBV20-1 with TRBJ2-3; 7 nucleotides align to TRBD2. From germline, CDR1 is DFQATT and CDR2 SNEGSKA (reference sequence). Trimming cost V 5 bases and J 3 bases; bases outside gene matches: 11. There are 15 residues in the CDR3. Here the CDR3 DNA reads TGCAGTGCTCTGGGGGGGGGGAGAGGAACAGATACGCAGTATTTT. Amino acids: CSALGGGRGTDTQYF.

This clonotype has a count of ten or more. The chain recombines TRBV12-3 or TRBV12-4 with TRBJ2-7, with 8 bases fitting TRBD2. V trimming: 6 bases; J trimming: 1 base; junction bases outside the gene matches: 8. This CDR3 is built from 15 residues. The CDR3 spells CASSSPGLGSYEQYF. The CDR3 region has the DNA TGTGCCAGCAGCTCTCCGGGACTAGGATCCTACGAGCAGTACTTC.

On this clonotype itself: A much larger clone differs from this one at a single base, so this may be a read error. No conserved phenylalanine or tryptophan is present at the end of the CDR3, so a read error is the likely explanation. This chain's CDR3 is CASSYRDRWGYGYTL. The CDR3 bases are TGTGCCAGCTCCTATCGGGACCGTTGGGGGTATGGCTACACCCTC. V is TRBV28 and J is TRBJ1-2; D is perhaps TRBD1 (5 bases). This CDR3 region has 15 residues. Germline CDR1 reads MDHEN; CDR2 reads SYDVKM. Trimming cost V 8 bases and J 5 bases, with 21 bases left between them.

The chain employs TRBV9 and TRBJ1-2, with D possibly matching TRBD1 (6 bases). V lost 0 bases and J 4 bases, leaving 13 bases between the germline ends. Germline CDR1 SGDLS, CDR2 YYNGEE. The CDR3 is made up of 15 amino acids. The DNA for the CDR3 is TGTGCCAGCAGCGTAGCTCCAACAGGGTTCTATGGCTACACCTTC. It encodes CASSVAPTGFYGYTF. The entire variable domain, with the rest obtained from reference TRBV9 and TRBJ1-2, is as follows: DSGVTQTPKHLITATGQRVTLRCSPRSGDLSVYWYQQSLDQGLQFLIQYYNGEERAKGNILERFSAQQFPDLHSELNLSSLELGDSALYFCASSVAPTGFYGYTFGSGTRLTVV.

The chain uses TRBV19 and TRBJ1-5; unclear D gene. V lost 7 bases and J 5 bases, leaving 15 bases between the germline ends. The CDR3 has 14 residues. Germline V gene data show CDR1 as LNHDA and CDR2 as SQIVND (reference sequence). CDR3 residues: CASNLAGQHQPQHF. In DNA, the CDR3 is TGTGCCAGTAACTTAGCCGGGCAACATCAGCCCCAGCATTTT.

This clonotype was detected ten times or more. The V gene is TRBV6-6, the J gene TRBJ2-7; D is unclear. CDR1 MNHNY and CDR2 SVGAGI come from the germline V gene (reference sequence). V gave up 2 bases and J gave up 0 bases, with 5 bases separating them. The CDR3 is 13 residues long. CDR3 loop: CASSYGHSYEQYF. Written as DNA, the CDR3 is TGTGCCAGCAGTTACGGGCACTCCTACGAGCAGTACTTC.

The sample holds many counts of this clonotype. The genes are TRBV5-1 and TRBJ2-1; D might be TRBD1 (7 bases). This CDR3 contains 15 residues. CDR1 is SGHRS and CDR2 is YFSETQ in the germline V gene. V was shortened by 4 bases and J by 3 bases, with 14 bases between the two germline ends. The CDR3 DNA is TGCGCCAGCAGCGCGGGACAGCTATTCTACAATGAGCAGTTCTTC. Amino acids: CASSAGQLFYNEQFF.

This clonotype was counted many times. CDR3 bases: TGTGCCAGCAGCTTAACGTCGTCAGCGCCCAACTATGGCTACACCTTC. Translating gives CASSLTSSAPNYGYTF. This chain uses TRBV7-2 with TRBJ1-2, with unresolved D. V was cut by 2 bases and J by 2 bases, with 15 bases left in between. Germline loops: CDR1 SGHTA, CDR2 FQGNSA. The CDR3 sequence is 16 residues long.

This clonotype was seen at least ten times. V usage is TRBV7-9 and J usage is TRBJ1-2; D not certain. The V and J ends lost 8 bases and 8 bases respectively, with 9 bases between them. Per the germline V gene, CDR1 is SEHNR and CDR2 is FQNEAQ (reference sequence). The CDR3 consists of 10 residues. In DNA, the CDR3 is TGTGCCAGCTGGCAAAAGGGCTACACCTTC. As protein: CASWQKGYTF.

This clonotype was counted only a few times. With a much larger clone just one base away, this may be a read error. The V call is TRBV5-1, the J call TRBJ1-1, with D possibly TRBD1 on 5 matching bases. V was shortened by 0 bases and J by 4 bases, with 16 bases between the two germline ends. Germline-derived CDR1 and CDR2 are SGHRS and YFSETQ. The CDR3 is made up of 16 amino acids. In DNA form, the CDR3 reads TGCGCCAGCAGCTTGGCCGGGGCCCGGTCGAGCACTGAAGCTTTCTTT. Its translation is CASSLAGARSSTEAFF.

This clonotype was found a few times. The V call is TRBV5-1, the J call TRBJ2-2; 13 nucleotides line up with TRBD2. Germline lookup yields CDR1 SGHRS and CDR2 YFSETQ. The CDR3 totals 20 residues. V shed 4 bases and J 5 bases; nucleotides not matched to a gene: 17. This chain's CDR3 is CASSPWTSGSASRSTGELFF. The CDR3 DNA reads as TGCGCCAGCAGCCCTTGGACTAGCGGGAGTGCGTCGAGATCGACCGGGGAGCTGTTTTTT.

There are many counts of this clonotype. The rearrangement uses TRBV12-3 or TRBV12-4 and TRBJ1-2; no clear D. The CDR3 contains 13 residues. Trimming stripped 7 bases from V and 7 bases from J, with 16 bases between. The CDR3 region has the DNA TGTGCCAGCACCTCAGGTCGGGTCGGTGGCTACACCTTC. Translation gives CASTSGRVGGYTF.

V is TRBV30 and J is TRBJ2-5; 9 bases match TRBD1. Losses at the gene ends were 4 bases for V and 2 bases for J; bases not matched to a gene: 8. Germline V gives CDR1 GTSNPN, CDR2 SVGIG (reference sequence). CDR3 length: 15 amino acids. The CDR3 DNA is TGTGCCTGGAACCCTCGGGACAGGGAACAAGAGACCCAGTACTTC. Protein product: CAWNPRDREQETQYF.

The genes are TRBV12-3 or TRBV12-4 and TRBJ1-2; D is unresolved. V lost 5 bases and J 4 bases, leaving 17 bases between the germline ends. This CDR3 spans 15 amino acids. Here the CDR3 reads CASSPKLDSLYGYTF. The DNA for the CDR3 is TGTGCCAGCAGTCCAAAGCTAGACTCTCTCTATGGCTACACCTTC.

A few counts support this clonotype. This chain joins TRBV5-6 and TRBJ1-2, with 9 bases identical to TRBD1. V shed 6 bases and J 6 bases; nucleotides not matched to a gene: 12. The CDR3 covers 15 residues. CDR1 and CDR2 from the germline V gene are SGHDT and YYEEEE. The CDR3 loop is CASNSGDRVLDGYTF. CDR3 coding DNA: TGTGCCAGCAACTCCGGGGACAGGGTGCTTGATGGCTACACCTTC.

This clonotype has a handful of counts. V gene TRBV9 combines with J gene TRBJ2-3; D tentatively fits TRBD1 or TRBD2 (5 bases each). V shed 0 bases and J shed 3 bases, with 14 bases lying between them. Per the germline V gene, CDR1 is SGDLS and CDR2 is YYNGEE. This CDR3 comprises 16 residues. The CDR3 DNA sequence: TGTGCCAGCAGCGTAGATTGGGGGAGCAGGACAGATACGCAGTATTTT. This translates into CASSVDWGSRTDTQYF. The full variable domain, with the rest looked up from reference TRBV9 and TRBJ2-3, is DSGVTQTPKHLITATGQRVTLRCSPRSGDLSVYWYQQSLDQGLQFLIQYYNGEERAKGNILERFSAQQFPDLHSELNLSSLELGDSALYFCASSVDWGSRTDTQYFGPGTRLTVL.

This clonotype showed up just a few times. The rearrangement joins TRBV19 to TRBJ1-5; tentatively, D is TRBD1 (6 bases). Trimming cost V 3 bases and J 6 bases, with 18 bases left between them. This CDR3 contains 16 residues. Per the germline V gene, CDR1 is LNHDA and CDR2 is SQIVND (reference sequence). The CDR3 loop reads CASSMEGDSGRQPQHF. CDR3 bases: TGTGCCAGTAGTATGGAGGGGGACTCGGGTCGTCAGCCCCAGCATTTT.

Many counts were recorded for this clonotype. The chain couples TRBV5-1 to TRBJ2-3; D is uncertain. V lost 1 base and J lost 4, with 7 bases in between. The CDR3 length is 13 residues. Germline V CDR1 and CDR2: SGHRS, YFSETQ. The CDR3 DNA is TGCGCCAGCAGCTTGCAAGGGCCAGATACGCAGTATTTT. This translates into CASSLQGPDTQYF.

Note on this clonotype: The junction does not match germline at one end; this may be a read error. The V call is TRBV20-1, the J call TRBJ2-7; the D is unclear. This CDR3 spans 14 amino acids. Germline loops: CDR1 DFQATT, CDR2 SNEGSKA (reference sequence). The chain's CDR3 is CSASIGSISHEQYF. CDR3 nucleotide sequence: TGCAGTGCTAGTATAGGCTCGATCTCCCACGAGCAGTACTTC.

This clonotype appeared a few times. CDR3 DNA: TGTGCCAGCAGCTTAGAGGGTAGGATTGAAAAACTGTTTTTT. Translated: CASSLEGRIEKLFF. J is TRBJ1-4 and V is TRBV7-9; D unclear. The CDR3 totals 14 residues. V was shortened by 1 base and J by 7 bases, with 10 bases between the two germline ends. CDR1 is SEHNR, CDR2 FQNEAQ, per germline (reference sequence).

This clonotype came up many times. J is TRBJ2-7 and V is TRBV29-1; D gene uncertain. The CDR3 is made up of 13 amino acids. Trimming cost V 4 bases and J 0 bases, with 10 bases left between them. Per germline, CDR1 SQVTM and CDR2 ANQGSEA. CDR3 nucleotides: TGCAGCGTTGTTAGCTACGACTCCTACGAGCAGTACTTC. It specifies CSVVSYDSYEQYF.

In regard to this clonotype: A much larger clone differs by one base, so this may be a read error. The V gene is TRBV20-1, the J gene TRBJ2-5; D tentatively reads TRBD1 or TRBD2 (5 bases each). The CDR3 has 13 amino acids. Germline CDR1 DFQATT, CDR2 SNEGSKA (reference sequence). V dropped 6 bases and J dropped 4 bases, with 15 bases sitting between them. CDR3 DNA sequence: TGCAGTGCCGAACTAGTCCAGGGAGAGACCCAGTACTTC. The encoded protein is CSAELVQGETQYF.

CDR3 sequence (DNA): TGCAGTGCTAGGCAAACTAGCGGGAGAATCTACGAGCAGTACTTC. Amino acid sequence: CSARQTSGRIYEQYF. The chain recombines TRBV20-1 with TRBJ2-7; 11 nucleotides align to TRBD2. Germline CDR1 is DFQATT and CDR2 is SNEGSKA (reference sequence). The CDR3 length is 15 residues. V lost 3 bases and J lost 3; bases outside the gene matches: 7.

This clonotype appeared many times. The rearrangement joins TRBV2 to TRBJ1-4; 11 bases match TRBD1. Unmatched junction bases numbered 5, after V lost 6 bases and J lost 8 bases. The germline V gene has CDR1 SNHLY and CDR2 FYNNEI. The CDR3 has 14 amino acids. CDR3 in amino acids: CASRRGQGEEKLFF. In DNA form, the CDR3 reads TGTGCCAGCAGGAGGGGACAGGGGGAGGAAAAACTGTTTTTT.